The 17 T cell receptor beta chains given below trace back to one sample, sequenced in a study of OX40 agonist ivuxolimab in advanced cancers. Only in-frame clones appear in the TCRdb table, and some are missing; sequencing was by immunoSEQ multiplex PCR. This table has 60,000 or so clones, roughly 90% appearing once. This specimen consisted of CD4+ or CD8+ T cells sorted from blood, obtained in a trial of the OX40 agonist ivuxolimab. These receptors came from an adult with an advanced solid tumor such as melanoma, head and neck, liver or kidney cancer.

The chain links TRBV7-2 to TRBJ2-7; the match to TRBD2 covers 8 bases. This CDR3 contains 15 residues. The germline V gene encodes CDR1 SGHTA and CDR2 FQGNSA. J lost 2 bases, V lost 4 bases, and 7 bases had no gene match. The DNA of the CDR3 is TGTGCCAGCAGCTCTCAAGGACTAGCTGCCTACGAGCAGTACTTC. As protein: CASSSQGLAAYEQYF. Variable domain in full (rest from reference TRBV7-2 and TRBJ2-7): GAGVSQSPSNKVTEKGKDVELRCDPISGHTALYWYRQSLGQGLEFLIYFQGNSAPDKSGLPSDRFSAERTGGSVSTLTIQRTQQEDSAVYLCASSSQGLAAYEQYFGPGTRLTVT.

V and J are TRBV9 and TRBJ1-2, with D tentatively TRBD1 (6 bases). The CDR3 spans 14 residues. CDR1 and CDR2 (germline): SGDLS, YYNGEE. The V gene lost 0 bases and the J gene lost 7 bases, with 13 bases spanning the gap. CDR3 residues: CASSVGPRGGGYTF. CDR3 nucleotide sequence: TGTGCCAGCAGCGTAGGTCCCAGGGGAGGTGGCTACACCTTC.

The rearrangement joins TRBV6-1 to TRBJ1-1; 9 bases agree with TRBD1. The CDR3 covers 12 residues. The germline V gene has CDR1 MNHNS and CDR2 SASEGT. The J segment lost 12 bases and the V segment lost 6 bases, leaving 8 bases of the junction unmatched. The CDR3 nucleotides read TGTGCCAGCAGCCAAACACAGGGGGCGTCTTTCTTT. The encoded protein is CASSQTQGASFF.

The genes are TRBV7-9 and TRBJ1-2, with 9 bases that match TRBD1. J gave up 6 bases and V 5 bases, and 4 bases lay outside the gene matches. This CDR3 spans 13 amino acids. Per germline, CDR1 SEHNR and CDR2 FQNEAQ (reference sequence). The CDR3 here is CASSTGGLDGYTF. The CDR3 DNA is TGTGCCAGCAGCACAGGGGGCTTGGATGGCTACACCTTC.

This chain connects TRBV30 to TRBJ1-1, with TRBD1 matching over 7 bases. V shed 1 base, J shed 2 bases, and the junction held 7 bases outside the gene matches. CDR3 length: 15 amino acids. Germline V gene sequence: CDR1 GTSNPN, CDR2 SVGIG (reference sequence). The CDR3, as DNA: TGTGCCTGGAGTGCGACAGGGATAAGAAACACTGAAGCTTTCTTT. Its protein is CAWSATGIRNTEAFF.

This sequence joins TRBV7-9 and TRBJ2-7, with a possible D match to TRBD2 (6 bases). The germline V gene encodes CDR1 SEHNR and CDR2 FQNEAQ (reference sequence). The CDR3 sequence is 12 residues long. The V gene lost 6 bases and the J gene lost 6 bases, with 12 bases spanning the gap. The CDR3 sequence: CASSPGDREQYF. The DNA for the CDR3 is TGTGCCAGCAGTCCGGGAGACCGCGAGCAGTACTTC.

The rearrangement uses TRBV15 and TRBJ2-4; 7 bases are shared with TRBD1. J gave up 15 bases and V 5 bases, and 13 bases lay outside the gene matches. Germline V gene sequence: CDR1 LNHNV, CDR2 YYDKDF (reference sequence). The CDR3 length is 13 residues. CDR3 sequence reads: CATSQDRVGLWYF. The CDR3 DNA is TGTGCCACCAGCCAAGACAGGGTTGGACTGTGGTACTTC.

The chain is built from TRBV2 and TRBJ2-1; D is perhaps TRBD2 (6 bases). CDR1 is SNHLY, CDR2 FYNNEI, per germline. V was clipped by 2 bases and J by 4 bases, with 15 bases between them. The length of the CDR3 is 16 residues. The CDR3 coding sequence is TGTGCCAGCAGTGAAAGAGGGACTGAGATTTACAATGAGCAGTTCTTC. This codes for CASSERGTEIYNEQFF.

The V gene is TRBV28, the J gene TRBJ1-5, with unresolved D. Germline lookup yields CDR1 MDHEN and CDR2 SYDVKM. Trimming left V 5 bases short and J 9 bases short, with 8 bases between. CDR3 length equals 11 residues. DNA of the CDR3: TGTGCCAGCAGTCTTGACTGGCCCCAGCATTTT. It specifies CASSLDWPQHF.

The rearrangement joins TRBV11-2 to TRBJ1-3; D unresolved. The CDR3 contains 13 residues. Germline loops: CDR1 SGHAT, CDR2 FQNNGV. V dropped 4 bases and J dropped 0 bases, with 4 bases sitting between them. This CDR3 reads CASSYSSGNTIYF. CDR3 coding DNA: TGTGCCAGCAGCTACAGCTCTGGAAACACCATATATTTT.

The CDR3 spells CASSLRGSNNQPQHF. The CDR3, as DNA: TGTGCCAGCAGTTTACGGGGAAGTAACAATCAGCCCCAGCATTTT. The rearrangement uses TRBV27 and TRBJ1-5; no reliable D call. Trimming shortened V by 2 bases and J by 3 bases, and 11 bases separated the two germline ends. This CDR3 spans 15 amino acids. The germline V gene has CDR1 MNHEY and CDR2 SMNVEV (reference sequence).

V is TRBV27 and J is TRBJ2-3; 9 bases fit TRBD1. Germline CDR1 reads MNHEY; CDR2 reads SMNVEV (reference sequence). The V gene end was trimmed by 6 bases and the J gene end by 4 bases; junction bases not matched to a gene: 14. CDR3 length: 17 amino acids. CDR3 nucleotide sequence: TGTGCCAGCAGACATGACCGGGACAGGGTTTTTGCAGATACGCAGTATTTT. It translates to CASRHDRDRVFADTQYF.

This rearrangement joins TRBV7-6 to TRBJ2-1, with 10 bases that match TRBD2. Germline V CDR1 and CDR2: SGHVS, FNYEAQ. There are 14 residues in the CDR3. The trim removed 3 bases at V and 9 bases at J, leaving 5 bases unmatched. This CDR3 reads CASSLGTSAAEQFF. The CDR3 nucleotides are TGTGCCAGCAGCTTGGGGACTAGCGCGGCTGAGCAGTTCTTC.

The chain uses TRBV27 and TRBJ2-1, with 9 bases lining up with TRBD1. The J segment lost 6 bases and the V segment lost 5 bases, leaving 14 bases of the junction unmatched. The CDR3 has 17 residues. The germline CDR1 and CDR2 sequences are MNHEY and SMNVEV (reference sequence). This CDR3 is CASSAGTGPRPANEQFF. CDR3 nucleotides: TGTGCCAGCAGTGCTGGGACAGGGCCACGTCCCGCCAATGAGCAGTTCTTC.

The DNA of the CDR3 is TGTGCCAGCAGCCAAGTCTCGGAGAGCTCCTACGAGCAGTACTTC. Its protein product is CASSQVSESSYEQYF. V and J are TRBV4-2 and TRBJ2-7; D remains unclear. Between the trimmed V and J ends, which lost 1 base and 0 bases, there was a span of 10 bases. This CDR3 spans 15 amino acids. Germline V gene data show CDR1 as LGHNA and CDR2 as YNFKEQ.

The chain links TRBV5-6 to TRBJ1-4; the match to TRBD1 covers 8 bases. V shed 2 bases and J 5 bases; nucleotides not matched to a gene: 2. Germline CDR1 is SGHDT and CDR2 is YYEEEE. The CDR3 runs to 14 residues. The CDR3 spells CASSFDRGNEKLFF. In DNA form, the CDR3 reads TGTGCCAGCAGCTTTGACAGGGGAAATGAAAAACTGTTTTTT.

The V call is TRBV19, the J call TRBJ2-3, with unresolved D. The CDR3 runs to 14 residues. Germline CDR1 and CDR2: LNHDA and SQIVND (reference sequence). Trimming pared 2 bases from V and 2 bases from J, leaving 8 bases between. DNA of the CDR3: TGTGCCAGTAGTATACAACTGCACACAGATACGCAGTATTTT. Amino acids: CASSIQLHTDTQYF.